The following is a TCR beta chain sequence with its context. The antigen remains undetermined. This PCR relied on a set of 60 Vbeta primers and 13 Jbeta primers. Sequencing was performed with immunoSEQ multiplex PCR; in TCRdb, only in-frame clones are kept and a portion is missing. The data hold approximately 200,000 clones, with roughly 80% observed a single time. The CDR3 is 14 amino acids. From germline, CDR1 is SGHRS and CDR2 YFSETQ. Trimming took 3 bases from V and 6 from J; bases not matched to a gene: 7. The sample belongs to a study of cytomegalovirus exposure and HLA in healthy donors. Whole-study context: A prior analysis found 117 million unique TCR beta sequences from approximately 200 million T cells. From donors who were HLA-typed, an early data release held 80 million or so unique TCRs.

Study results and limitations: Prior analysis indicated that the majority of TCR beta V segments exhibited productivity approximately 87% or approximately 30% of the time. HLA alleles were associated with fewer than 20,000 TCR beta sequences in a later analysis at 0.05 false discovery rate.

The receptor's source is a woman between 18 and 30 years old in good health and CMV-seronegative. The chain employs TRBV5-1 and TRBJ2-3; 7 nucleotides line up with TRBD1. Sequencing input: PBMCs. CDR3 sequence (DNA): TGCGCCAGCAGCTCGGGACAGAAGAGGGATACGCAGTATTTT. Its translation: CASSSGQKRDTQYF.